Given below is one TCR beta chain in context. The junction had 8 bases not matched to a gene; V was cut back by 4 bases and J by 2 bases. Germline loops: CDR1 SGHRS, CDR2 YFSETQ. This CDR3 is built from 16 residues. Produced via immunoSEQ multiplex PCR; TCRdb's table is partial and in-frame only. The top ten clones hold over 1.3% of a sample with some 640,000 clones, around 90% of them seen once. This sample was taken from a study of Ad26.COV2.S vaccination and SARS-CoV-2 variants. Study information: The donor participated in the COV1001 trial, in its Ad26.COV2.S arm.

Treatment reported: around 19 received Ad26.COV2.S at low or high dose, single or two shots; about 5 received placebo; per-sample allocation not given. The samples date from day 63 after the first vaccine or placebo injection. Recruitment in Boston yielded a donor of adult age, 18-55 years. Sequences were derived from peripheral blood, sampled in a trial of Ad26.COV2.S vaccine versus placebo. This chain links TRBV5-1 with TRBJ2-3, with TRBD2 matching 9 bases. This clonotype was obtained from a person between 18 and 60 years old who received the Ad26.COV2.S COVID-19 vaccine or a placebo. This chain's CDR3 is CASSPVLAGDTDTQYF. The CDR3 bases are TGCGCCAGCAGCCCTGTGTTAGCGGGAGACACAGATACGCAGTATTTT. The full variable domain, with the rest looked up from reference TRBV5-1 and TRBJ2-3, is KAGVTQTPRYLIKTRGQQVTLSCSPISGHRSVSWYQQTPGQGLQFLFEYFSETQRNKGNFPGRFSGRQFSNSRSEMNVSTLELGDSALYLCASSPVLAGDTDTQYFGPGTRLTVL.